The rows below give T cell receptor beta chains drawn from one sample of a study of blood T cells in healthy people across ages. TCRdb processed the 5' RACE reads anew with MiXCR; each CDR3 protein has one entry. The sample consists of 1.4 million to 1.5 million distinct CDR3 sequences, 42% of them appearing once. Sample: blood. The receptors were gathered from a woman aged 18-29 years in good health. Each CDR3 is given with its conserved first and last residue. A D gene is named only where the DNA matches it firmly. Rows may omit the clone size; those that give it use once, few, many or a size class.

clone size	D gene	CDR3 length	V gene	J gene	CDR3 protein
few	TRBD2	14	TRBV15	TRBJ2-5	CATSRDFSERGQYF
-	-	15	TRBV25-1	TRBJ2-5	CASSELAWPQETQYF
few	-	15	TRBV6-1	TRBJ2-7	CASSELGGISYEQYF
-	TRBD1	17	TRBV6-1	TRBJ2-5	CASSGFFYRGGWETQYF
-	-	15	TRBV7-9	TRBJ2-1	CASTEPQRRDNEQFF
few	-	14	TRBV7-2	TRBJ1-1	CASSLRDGGTEAFF
-	-	13	TRBV5-1	TRBJ2-1	CASTPEGYNEQFF
many	-	14	TRBV10-3	TRBJ2-7	CAISAGTGVHEQYF
many	TRBD2	15	TRBV4-1	TRBJ2-1	CASSLAGTTYNEQFF
-	-	12	TRBV3-1	TRBJ2-1	CASSQDVWTQFF
few	-	15	TRBV12-3/TRBV12-4	TRBJ2-1	CASSKEALSYNEQFF
-	-	13	TRBV4-1	TRBJ1-6	CASSQVVSGPLHF
-	TRBD2	15	TRBV6-2/TRBV6-3	TRBJ2-7	CASAPGSGTHYEQYF
-	-	14	TRBV5-6	TRBJ2-4	CASSDHKGRTKQYF
few	-	16	TRBV7-9	TRBJ2-4	CASSHSSAGLKNIQYF
once	-	15	TRBV28	TRBJ1-5	CASSLPTGNGQPQHF
-	-	16	TRBV20-1	TRBJ1-4	CSASGNQLGTNEKLFF
many	-	13	TRBV29-1	TRBJ2-3	CSVESVGPTSQYF
-	-	16	TRBV3-1	TRBJ2-7	CASSQDTQFGTNEQYF
few	-	16	TRBV28	TRBJ2-3	CASNHRAGFSTDTQYF
-	TRBD2	14	TRBV20-1	TRBJ2-1	CSASGTSGVNEQFF
-	-	20	TRBV21-1	TRBJ2-7	CASSKNPGGLAGVLAYEQYF
few	-	17	TRBV11-2	TRBJ2-6	CASSPTSTESGANVLTF
few	TRBD2	15	TRBV27	TRBJ2-3	CASSSIAGDIDTQYF
many	-	11	TRBV6-1	TRBJ2-3	CASSVSDTQYF
few	TRBD2	12	TRBV10-3	TRBJ2-5	CATGTSEETQYF
once	TRBD2	16	TRBV9	-	CASSVGWASGVYEQYF
-	-	16	TRBV6-5	TRBJ2-2	CASSYTGYEGTGELFF
-	TRBD2	15	TRBV20-1	TRBJ2-7	CSARDQSGGSYEQYF
-	TRBD2	14	TRBV20-1	TRBJ2-3	CSASEGLAGDTQYF
-	-	13	TRBV6-1	TRBJ1-1	CANSRGLTTEAFF
few	TRBD2	19	TRBV2	TRBJ2-1	CASSYMREGRQERSNEQFF
few	-	13	TRBV5-1	TRBJ2-1	CASSLGQHNEQFF
-	TRBD1	15	TRBV12-3/TRBV12-4	TRBJ2-7	CASSWGDRAVYEQYF
-	-	10	TRBV2	TRBJ1-1	CASIYTEAFF
once	-	13	TRBV6-1	TRBJ2-1	CASSAIRDNEQFF
-	TRBD2	14	TRBV19	TRBJ2-1	CASSFRGGPDEQFF
many	TRBD1	13	TRBV5-1	TRBJ1-1	CASSFTGGTEAFF
once	TRBD1	15	TRBV10-1	TRBJ2-3	CASSREQGSTDTQYF
few	-	17	TRBV20-1	TRBJ2-3	CSGSATPSRCCTDTQYF
few	TRBD2	15	TRBV12-3/TRBV12-4	TRBJ2-4	CASSFSGSSANIQYF
-	-	15	TRBV5-1	TRBJ2-5	CASMSVGQYQETQYF
-	-	13	TRBV20-1	TRBJ1-6	CTARTDYNSPLHF
few	TRBD2	18	TRBV9	TRBJ2-1	CASSVARTSGLSYNEQFF
-	-	11	TRBV28	TRBJ2-1	CASSLLYEQFF